The 16 T cell receptor beta chains presented below share a single source sample, sequenced in a study of shared clonotypes between healthy human individuals. Only in-frame clones appear in the TCRdb table, and some are missing; sequencing was by immunoSEQ multiplex PCR. This table has 900,000 to 1,200,000 clones, 78% appearing once. Material for sequencing was memory CD4+ T cells from PBMCs. The subset here: CD45RA-negative fraction. These receptors all stem from a man aged 18 to 29 in good health. Some clones in this sample may be carry-over from other donors' samples.

Regarding this clone: Other DNA variants within this sample encode the same CDR3. J is TRBJ2-3 and V is TRBV7-2; D is unclear. Germline values: CDR1 SGHTA, CDR2 FQGNSA. V shed 2 bases and J shed 6 bases, with 6 bases lying between them. The CDR3 runs 12 residues. CDR3 loop: CASSLSSDTQYF. The DNA of the CDR3 is TGTGCCAGCAGCTTATCGTCGGATACGCAGTATTTT. Together with reference TRBV7-2 and TRBJ2-3, the CDR3 gives the full variable domain: GAGVSQSPSNKVTEKGKDVELRCDPISGHTALYWYRQSLGQGLEFLIYFQGNSAPDKSGLPSDRFSAERTGGSVSTLTIQRTQQEDSAVYLCASSLSSDTQYFGPGTRLTVL.

The gene calls are TRBV10-3 and TRBJ2-1, with 10 bases identical to TRBD2. CDR1 ENHRY and CDR2 SYGVKD come from the germline V gene. J was trimmed by 12 bases and V by 3 bases; bases with no gene match: 14. CDR3 size: 16 residues. The CDR3, as DNA: TGTGCCATCAGTGATGAAAGGACTAGCGGTATATTAGGGCAGTTCTTC. It encodes CAISDERTSGILGQFF.

The chain has TRBV11-2 and TRBJ1-1; no clear D. This CDR3 has 11 residues. Germline CDR1 reads SGHAT; CDR2 reads FQNNGV. Trimming took off 2 bases at V and 6 bases at J, with 4 bases between the two ends. CDR3 nucleotides: TGTGCCAGCAGCTTAAGGTCTGAAGCTTTCTTT. Its translation is CASSLRSEAFF.

The CDR3: CASTRPGANVLTF. CDR3 sequence (DNA): TGTGCCAGTACGCGCCCTGGGGCCAACGTCCTGACTTTC. The rearrangement links TRBV6-5 to TRBJ2-6; D uncertain. This CDR3 has 13 residues. Germline CDR1 is MNHEY and CDR2 is SVGAGI. V was cut by 9 bases and J by 2 bases, with 8 bases left in between.

The V gene is TRBV19, the J gene TRBJ2-7, with D uncertain. This CDR3 is 15 amino acids long. Germline loops: CDR1 LNHDA, CDR2 SQIVND (reference sequence). The V end lost 1 base, the J end lost 6 bases, and 16 bases lay between the germline ends. The CDR3 DNA reads as TGTGCCAGTAGTATAGCGGGCACCGGGCAGAGCGAGCAGTACTTC. Encoded protein: CASSIAGTGQSEQYF. Variable domain in full (rest from reference TRBV19 and TRBJ2-7): DGGITQSPKYLFRKEGQNVTLSCEQNLNHDAMYWYRQDPGQGLRLIYYSQIVNDFQKGDIAEGYSVSREKKESFPLTVTSAQKNPTAFYLCASSIAGTGQSEQYFGPGTRLTVT.

The V and J genes are TRBV30 and TRBJ2-3, with a weak D call TRBD1 (6 bases). CDR1 GTSNPN and CDR2 SVGIG come from the germline V gene (reference sequence). This CDR3 has 15 amino acids. Trimming cost V 1 base and J 5 bases, with 16 bases left between them. The CDR3 sequence is CAWSALGGVQDTQYF. CDR3 DNA sequence: TGTGCCTGGAGTGCCCTAGGGGGAGTCCAAGATACGCAGTATTTT.

J is TRBJ1-3 and V is TRBV13; a possible D gene is TRBD1 (6 bases). Looked up from germline, CDR1 is PRHDT and CDR2 is FYEKMQ (reference sequence). This CDR3 region has 17 residues. Deletions cut 6 bases from V and 0 bases from J, with 18 bases between. CDR3 DNA sequence: TGTGCCAGCAGAAAAGTGGCAGGGGTGCTCTCTGGAAACACCATATATTTT. It codes for CASRKVAGVLSGNTIYF. Based on the CDR3 plus reference TRBV13 and TRBJ1-3, the full variable domain is AAGVIQSPRHLIKEKRETATLKCYPIPRHDTVYWYQQGPGQDPQFLISFYEKMQSDKGSIPDRFSAQQFSDYHSELNMSSLELGDSALYFCASRKVAGVLSGNTIYFGEGSWLTVV.

This rearrangement joins TRBV7-9 to TRBJ2-3; D ambiguous. V was pared by 5 bases and J by 6 bases, with 18 bases between. Germline loops: CDR1 SEHNR, CDR2 FQNEAQ (reference sequence). This CDR3 contains 15 residues. CDR3 protein: CASSLRSDLVDTQYF. The CDR3 nucleotides are TGTGCCAGCAGCCTGCGCTCGGACCTAGTGGATACGCAGTATTTT. Full variable domain (outside the CDR3, taken from reference TRBV7-9 and TRBJ2-3): DTGVSQNPRHKITKRGQNVTFRCDPISEHNRLYWYRQTLGQGPEFLTYFQNEAQLEKSRLLSDRFSAERPKGSFSTLEIQRTEQGDSAMYLCASSLRSDLVDTQYFGPGTRLTVL.

The V call is TRBV6-1, the J call TRBJ2-1, with a possible D match to TRBD2 (6 bases). The CDR3 covers 14 residues. Trimming cost V 7 bases and J 6 bases, with 16 bases left between them. Germline-derived CDR1 and CDR2 are MNHNS and SASEGT. The CDR3 DNA follows: TGTGCCAGCACTCAAGCTGGGGACTCCAATGAGCAGTTCTTC. Encoded protein: CASTQAGDSNEQFF.

J is TRBJ2-7 and V is TRBV27; 9 positions match TRBD1. This CDR3 has 18 residues. Germline trimming cut 5 bases from V and 1 base from J; bases unmatched to any gene: 15. From germline, CDR1 is MNHEY and CDR2 SMNVEV (reference sequence). CDR3 loop: CASSPSLHSGTGSYEQYF. In nucleotides, the CDR3 is TGTGCCAGCAGTCCAAGTCTCCACTCCGGGACAGGGTCCTACGAGCAGTACTTC.

The chain links TRBV5-1 to TRBJ1-5, with D tentatively TRBD1 (5 bases). Germline V gene sequence: CDR1 SGHRS, CDR2 YFSETQ. The V end lost 0 bases, the J end lost 1 base, and 11 bases lay between the germline ends. This CDR3 contains 16 residues. Written as DNA, the CDR3 is TGCGCCAGCAGCTTGGGGCCAGGGTTCAGCAATCAGCCCCAGCATTTT. This codes for CASSLGPGFSNQPQHF. Based on the CDR3 plus reference TRBV5-1 and TRBJ1-5, the full variable domain is KAGVTQTPRYLIKTRGQQVTLSCSPISGHRSVSWYQQTPGQGLQFLFEYFSETQRNKGNFPGRFSGRQFSNSRSEMNVSTLELGDSALYLCASSLGPGFSNQPQHFGDGTRLSIL.

The sample holds one count of this clone. The gene calls are TRBV7-6 and TRBJ1-4; 7 bases are a match to TRBD1. The V and J ends lost 1 base and 8 bases, in that order; junction bases with no gene match: 1. CDR1 and CDR2 (germline): SGHVS, FNYEAQ. CDR3 size: 13 residues. In nucleotides, the CDR3 is TGTGCCAGCAGCTTAGGCAGGGGGGAAAAACTGTTTTTT. Its translation: CASSLGRGEKLFF. The entire variable domain, with the rest obtained from reference TRBV7-6 and TRBJ1-4, is as follows: GAGVSQSPRYKVTKRGQDVALRCDPISGHVSLYWYRQALGQGPEFLTYFNYEAQQDKSGLPNDRFSAERPEGSISTLTIQRTEQRDSAMYRCASSLGRGEKLFFGSGTQLSVL.

A remark on this clone: The identical CDR3 is also encoded by other nucleotide sequences in the sample. The chain joins TRBV28 to TRBJ2-5, with D uncertain. CDR1 MDHEN and CDR2 SYDVKM come from the germline V gene. CDR3 length: 11 residues. Between the trimmed V and J ends, which lost 3 bases and 5 bases, there was a span of 4 bases. CDR3 residues: CASSLAETQYF. CDR3 sequence (DNA): TGTGCCAGCAGTTTGGCCGAGACCCAGTACTTC.

The chain recombines TRBV4-2 with TRBJ2-3; 9 bases are a match to TRBD2. CDR1 is LGHNA, CDR2 YNFKEQ, per germline. The CDR3 runs 17 residues. The ends lost 3 bases at V and 2 bases at J; junction bases unmatched: 9. CDR3 sequence: CASSQLPSGDFTDTQYF. CDR3 nucleotide sequence: TGTGCCAGCAGCCAGCTCCCTAGCGGGGACTTCACAGATACGCAGTATTTT.

The chain has TRBV5-1 and TRBJ2-7; D is undetermined. This CDR3 region has 13 residues. Germline values: CDR1 SGHRS, CDR2 YFSETQ. The V gene lost 4 bases and the J gene lost 0 bases, with 8 bases spanning the gap. CDR3 in DNA: TGCGCCAGCAGCCTGGCCCTCTCCTACGAGCAGTACTTC. Protein sequence: CASSLALSYEQYF.

This clone was observed a few times. The J gene is TRBJ2-5, the V gene TRBV5-5; 11 bases fit TRBD2. Germline V gene lookup returns CDR1 SGHKS and CDR2 YYEKEE (reference sequence). V lost 1 base, J lost 2 bases, and 7 bases stayed unmatched. This CDR3 is 17 amino acids long. CDR3 in amino acids: CASSLKKVAGGQETQYF. DNA of the CDR3: TGTGCCAGCAGCTTGAAAAAGGTAGCGGGAGGGCAAGAGACCCAGTACTTC.